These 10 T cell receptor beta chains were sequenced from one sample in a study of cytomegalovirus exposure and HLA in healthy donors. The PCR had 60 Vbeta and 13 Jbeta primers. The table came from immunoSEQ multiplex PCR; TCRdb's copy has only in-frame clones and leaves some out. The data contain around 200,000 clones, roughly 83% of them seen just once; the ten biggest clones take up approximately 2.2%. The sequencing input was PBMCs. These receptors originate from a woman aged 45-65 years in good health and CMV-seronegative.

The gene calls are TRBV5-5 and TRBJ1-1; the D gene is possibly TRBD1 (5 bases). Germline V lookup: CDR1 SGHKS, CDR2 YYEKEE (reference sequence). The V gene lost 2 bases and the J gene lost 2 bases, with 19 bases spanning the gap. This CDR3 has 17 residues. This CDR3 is CASSLGAGRLSNTEAFF. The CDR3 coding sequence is TGTGCCAGCAGCTTAGGGGCAGGGAGGCTTAGTAACACTGAAGCTTTCTTT. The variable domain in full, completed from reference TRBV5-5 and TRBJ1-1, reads DAGVTQSPTHLIKTRGQQVTLRCSPISGHKSVSWYQQVLGQGPQFIFQYYEKEERGRGNFPDRFSARQFPNYSSELNVNALLLGDSALYLCASSLGAGRLSNTEAFFGQGTRLTVV.

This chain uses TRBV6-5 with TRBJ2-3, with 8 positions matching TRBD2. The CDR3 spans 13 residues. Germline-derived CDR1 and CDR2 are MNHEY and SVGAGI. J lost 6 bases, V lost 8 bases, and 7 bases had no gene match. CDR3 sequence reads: CASLSGNGDTQYF. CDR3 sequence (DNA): TGTGCCAGCCTTAGCGGGAACGGGGATACGCAGTATTTT.

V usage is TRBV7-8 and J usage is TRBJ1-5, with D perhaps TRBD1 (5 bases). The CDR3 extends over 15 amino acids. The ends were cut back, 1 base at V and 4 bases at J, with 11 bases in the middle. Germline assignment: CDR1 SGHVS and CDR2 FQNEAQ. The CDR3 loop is CASSLVQGRNQPQHF. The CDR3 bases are TGTGCCAGCAGCTTAGTTCAGGGAAGAAATCAGCCCCAGCATTTT.

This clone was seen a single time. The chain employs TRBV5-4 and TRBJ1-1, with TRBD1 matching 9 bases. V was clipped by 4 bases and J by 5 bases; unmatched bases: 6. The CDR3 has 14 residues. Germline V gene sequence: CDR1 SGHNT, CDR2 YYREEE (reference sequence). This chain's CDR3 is CASSQGQGETEAFF. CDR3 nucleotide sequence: TGTGCCAGCAGCCAGGGACAGGGTGAAACTGAAGCTTTCTTT.

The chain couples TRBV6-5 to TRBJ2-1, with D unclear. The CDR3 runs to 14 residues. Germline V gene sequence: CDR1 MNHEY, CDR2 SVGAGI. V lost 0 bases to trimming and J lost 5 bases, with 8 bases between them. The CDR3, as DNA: TGTGCCAGCAGTTACTCCCGACTGAACAATGAGCAGTTCTTC. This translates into CASSYSRLNNEQFF.

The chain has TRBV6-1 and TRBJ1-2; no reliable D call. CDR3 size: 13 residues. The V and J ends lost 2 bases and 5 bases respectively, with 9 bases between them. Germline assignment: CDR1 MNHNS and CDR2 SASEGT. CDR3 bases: TGTGCCAGCAGTGAACCGGGGTCTTATGGCTACACCTTC. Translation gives CASSEPGSYGYTF.

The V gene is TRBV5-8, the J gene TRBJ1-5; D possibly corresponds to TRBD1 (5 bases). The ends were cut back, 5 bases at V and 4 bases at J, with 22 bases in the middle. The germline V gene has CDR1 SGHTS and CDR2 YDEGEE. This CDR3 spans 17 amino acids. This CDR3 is CASRSTGALTVNQPQHF. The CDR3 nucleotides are TGTGCCAGCAGGTCTACTGGGGCCCTGACAGTAAATCAGCCCCAGCATTTT.

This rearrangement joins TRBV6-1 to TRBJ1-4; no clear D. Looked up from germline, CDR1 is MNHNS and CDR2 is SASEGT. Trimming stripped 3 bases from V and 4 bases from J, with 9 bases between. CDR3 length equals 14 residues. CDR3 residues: CASSEGGGNEKLFF. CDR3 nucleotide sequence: TGTGCCAGCAGTGAGGGCGGAGGTAATGAAAAACTGTTTTTT.

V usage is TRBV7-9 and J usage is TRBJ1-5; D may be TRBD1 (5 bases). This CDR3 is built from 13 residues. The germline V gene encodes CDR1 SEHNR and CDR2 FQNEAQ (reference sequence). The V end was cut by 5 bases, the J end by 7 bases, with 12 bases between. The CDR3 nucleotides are TGTGCCAGCAGCCCAACTCGGGGGCAGCCCCAGCATTTT. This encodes CASSPTRGQPQHF.

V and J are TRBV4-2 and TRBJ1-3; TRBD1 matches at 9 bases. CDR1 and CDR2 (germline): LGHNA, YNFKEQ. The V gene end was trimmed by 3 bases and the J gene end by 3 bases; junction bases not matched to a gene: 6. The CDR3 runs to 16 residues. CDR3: CASSQGQGSSGNTIYF. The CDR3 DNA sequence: TGTGCCAGCAGCCAGGGACAGGGTAGTAGTGGAAACACCATATATTTT.